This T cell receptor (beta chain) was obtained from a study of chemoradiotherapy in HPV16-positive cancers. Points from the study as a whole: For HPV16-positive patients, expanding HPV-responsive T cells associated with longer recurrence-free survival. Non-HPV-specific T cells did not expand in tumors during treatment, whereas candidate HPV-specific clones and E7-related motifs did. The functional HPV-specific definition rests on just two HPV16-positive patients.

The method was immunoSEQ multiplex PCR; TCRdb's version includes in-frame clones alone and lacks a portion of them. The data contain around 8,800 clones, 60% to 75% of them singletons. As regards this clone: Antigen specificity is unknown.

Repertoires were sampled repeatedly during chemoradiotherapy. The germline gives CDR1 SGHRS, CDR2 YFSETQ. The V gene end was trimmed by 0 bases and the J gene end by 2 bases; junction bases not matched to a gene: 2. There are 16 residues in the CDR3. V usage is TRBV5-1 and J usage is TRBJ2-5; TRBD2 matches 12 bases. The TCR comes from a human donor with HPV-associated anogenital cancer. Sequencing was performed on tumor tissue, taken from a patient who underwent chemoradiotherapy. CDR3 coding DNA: TGCGCCAGCAGCTTGGGTACTAGCGGGGGGCAAGAGACCCAGTACTTC. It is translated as CASSLGTSGGQETQYF.